A single TCR beta chain is shown here with its context. J gave up 9 bases and V 2 bases, and 8 bases lay outside the gene matches. Germline V gene lookup returns CDR1 KGHSH and CDR2 LQKENI. The CDR3 has 15 amino acids. Original processing notes: Reference gene primers were amplified, and this amplification served to estimate nucleated cell counts. TCRdb's copy holds only in-frame clones and misses some; the assay was immunoSEQ multiplex PCR. V and J calls and clone size are those listed in that table; D and trimming were worked out from the DNA. The sample comprises some 200,000 clones, less than 95% of which are singletons, and around 0.8% rests with the top ten. The data are from a study of blood T cell repertoires in COVID-19. Study-level information: The United States, Italy and Spain provided the acute and convalescent COVID-19 samples. Sources were T cells, B-cell-depleted T cells, or PBMCs; the material itself was cDNA or gDNA.

The sequence was obtained from a man aged 25-40 years with COVID-19, enrolled during active disease. Sequenced sample: peripheral blood. This sequence joins TRBV18 and TRBJ2-1, with 9 bases fitting TRBD2. The CDR3 here is CASSPFRAGGIEQFF. The CDR3 bases are TGTGCCAGCTCACCATTTCGGGCGGGGGGGATTGAGCAGTTCTTC.